This TCR beta chain was sequenced in a study of regulatory T cells in long-lasting Graves disease. Time point denoted: newly diagnosed GD, antithyroid drugs for less than 3 months. RNA from PBMCs was the source of the TCR library. Sequencing libraries for TCR beta were prepared with iRepertoire HTBI primers and Arm-PCR of CDR3 regions. TCRdb passed the multiplex PCR reads through MiXCR, listing each CDR3 protein once. The profile shows around 250,000 distinct CDR3 sequences, around 20% of them singletons. This clonotype was seen ten or more times. This clonotype originated in a female donor with Graves disease. Material: peripheral blood mononuclear cells (PBMCs), obtained at new diagnosis, from a patient treated with antithyroid drugs.

For the CDR3, the DNA is TGTGCCAGCAGTGGGACACCCCCTACCGGGGAGCTGTTTTTT. This gives the protein CASSGTPPTGELFF. The chain combines TRBV28 with TRBJ2-2; D might be TRBD1 (6 bases). Germline loops: CDR1 MDHEN, CDR2 SYDVKM. The V gene lost 5 bases and the J gene lost 5 bases, with 12 bases spanning the gap. The CDR3 has 14 residues.